The 10 T cell receptor beta chains below all came from one sample that was sequenced in a study of blood T cell repertoires in COVID-19. Data came from immunoSEQ multiplex PCR; TCRdb stores just in-frame clones and leaves some out. This table holds tens of thousands of clones, 81% found once. Sequencing was performed on peripheral blood. These receptors were taken from an elderly man with COVID-19, enrolled during active disease.

The J gene is TRBJ2-7, the V gene TRBV29-1, with D perhaps TRBD1 (6 bases). This CDR3 spans 13 amino acids. CDR1 and CDR2 (germline): SQVTM, ANQGSEA. V shed 6 bases and J shed 0 bases, with 12 bases lying between them. The CDR3, as DNA: TGCAGCGTGGCAGGGGCGAACTCCTACGAGCAGTACTTC. Its protein product is CSVAGANSYEQYF.

This chain uses TRBV2 with TRBJ1-5; 9 bases are shared with TRBD1. Unmatched junction bases numbered 6, after V lost 5 bases and J lost 4 bases. CDR1 and CDR2 from the germline V gene are SNHLY and FYNNEI. There are 15 residues in the CDR3. The CDR3 region is CASSLQGAINQPQHF. DNA of the CDR3: TGTGCCAGCAGTTTACAGGGGGCTATTAATCAGCCCCAGCATTTT.

The table lists this clone with a count of one. The chain is built from TRBV9 and TRBJ1-1; no reliable D call. Germline V lookup: CDR1 SGDLS, CDR2 YYNGEE. The CDR3 loop spans 14 amino acids. The V end was cut by 0 bases, the J end by 6 bases, with 12 bases between. This CDR3 is CASSVAQYGAEAFF. Written as DNA, the CDR3 is TGTGCCAGCAGCGTAGCACAGTACGGGGCTGAAGCTTTCTTT.

The J gene is TRBJ1-2, the V gene TRBV30; 10 positions match TRBD1. This CDR3 contains 15 residues. With 3 bases clipped from V and 7 bases from J, the junction kept 11 bases outside the gene matches. Germline V gives CDR1 GTSNPN, CDR2 SVGIG (reference sequence). CDR3 sequence: CAWRSHGTGVRGYTF. The CDR3 DNA reads as TGTGCCTGGAGATCCCATGGGACAGGGGTACGTGGCTACACCTTC.

The chain has TRBV7-2 and TRBJ2-5, with D unclear. Germline V gene sequence: CDR1 SGHTA, CDR2 FQGNSA. V dropped 7 bases and J dropped 5 bases, with 8 bases sitting between them. The CDR3 length is 11 residues. The CDR3 sequence is CASTLSETQYF. The CDR3 bases are TGTGCCAGCACCCTTTCGGAGACCCAGTACTTC. Full variable domain (rest looked up from reference TRBV7-2 and TRBJ2-5): GAGVSQSPSNKVTEKGKDVELRCDPISGHTALYWYRQSLGQGLEFLIYFQGNSAPDKSGLPSDRFSAERTGGSVSTLTIQRTQQEDSAVYLCASTLSETQYFGPGTRLLVL.

Only one count was recorded for this clone. V gene TRBV14 combines with J gene TRBJ2-7; TRBD2 might be the D (7 bases). V dropped 2 bases and J dropped 7 bases, with 15 bases sitting between them. The CDR3 extends over 14 amino acids. Looked up from germline, CDR1 is SGHDN and CDR2 is FVKESK. The CDR3 sequence is CASSQRGGSVEQYF. The CDR3 DNA reads as TGTGCCAGCAGCCAAAGGGGGGGGTCTGTGGAGCAGTACTTC.

The genes are TRBV19 and TRBJ1-1; 9 positions match TRBD1. V shed 5 bases, J shed 3 bases, and the junction held 7 bases outside the gene matches. The CDR3 totals 15 residues. The germline CDR1 and CDR2 sequences are LNHDA and SQIVND (reference sequence). In DNA form, the CDR3 reads TGTGCCAGTAGTTTGGAAACAGGGGGCTACACTGAAGCTTTCTTT. Its protein is CASSLETGGYTEAFF.

The V gene is TRBV5-1, the J gene TRBJ1-1; D may be TRBD1 (5 bases). The CDR3 consists of 13 residues. Between the trimmed V and J ends, which lost 4 bases and 14 bases, there was a span of 21 bases. Per germline, CDR1 SGHRS and CDR2 YFSETQ. Here the CDR3 reads CASSRTAGMIGFF. CDR3 nucleotide sequence: TGCGCCAGCAGCCGTACGGCAGGGATGATCGGATTCTTT.

The CDR3 spells CASSEINGIQLGAFF. The CDR3 DNA reads TGTGCCAGCAGCGAGATTAACGGGATCCAGCTCGGGGCTTTCTTT. The rearrangement uses TRBV7-2 and TRBJ1-1; no reliable D call. This CDR3 region has 15 residues. Per the germline V gene, CDR1 is SGHTA and CDR2 is FQGNSA. The ends were cut back, 5 bases at V and 11 bases at J, with 24 bases in the middle.

This clone was recorded only once. V and J are TRBV3-1 (or the pseudogene TRBV3-2) and TRBJ1-2; D is possibly TRBD1 (5 bases). In germline, CDR1 is LGHDT, CDR2 YNNKEL (reference sequence). V shed 0 bases and J shed 2 bases, with 10 bases lying between them. The CDR3 totals 15 residues. The CDR3 sequence: CASSQDRVKNYGYTF. For the CDR3, the DNA is TGTGCCAGCAGCCAAGACAGGGTAAAGAACTATGGCTACACCTTC.